The source of this T cell receptor (beta chain) is a study of regulatory T cells in long-lasting Graves disease. Background on the study: Over 5 years of antithyroid drugs with positive TSH receptor antibodies was taken to mean persistent Graves' disease. Study outcomes and limitations: TRBV28 was favored in persistent disease, as were TRBJ1-2 and TRBJ2-5.

CDR3 size: 13 residues. The germline V and J ends were trimmed by 4 bases and 7 bases, with 11 bases remaining between them. Germline V gene sequence: CDR1 SGHRS, CDR2 YFSETQ. The TCR beta library used iRepertoire HTBI primers with Arm-PCR amplification of CDR3. TCRdb ran MiXCR on the multiplex PCR reads and lists one entry per CDR3 protein. The repertoire holds roughly 500,000 distinct CDR3 sequences, approximately 21% seen once, with around 7% in the top ten. Time point described: persistent/refractory GD, antithyroid drugs over 5 years with positive TRAb. PBMC-derived RNA was used for the TCR library. Graves' disease diagnosis followed American Thyroid Association guidelines. This clonotype was seen at least ten times. No antigen is known for it.

J is TRBJ1-4 and V is TRBV5-1, with D possibly TRBD1 on 5 matching bases. This specimen was peripheral blood mononuclear cells (PBMCs), taken when the disease was refractory, from a patient treated with antithyroid drugs. The receptor was derived from a female donor with Graves disease. The DNA of the CDR3 is TGCGCCAGCAGCGGGGGACGTCGTGAAAAACTGTTTTTT. It yields the protein CASSGGRREKLFF.